This TCR beta chain is from a study of T cell responses to AZD1222 COVID-19 vaccine. V was pared by 5 bases and J by 5 bases, with 7 bases between. Per germline, CDR1 MDHEN and CDR2 SYDVKM. The CDR3 is 12 amino acids. Some clones are missing from TCRdb's copy, which holds only in-frame ones; the method was immunoSEQ multiplex PCR. The sample includes 75,000 to 95,000 clones, 89% seen only once; the top ten take 2.5% to 3%. The sequencing here drew on peripheral blood, taken on day 0 of MenACWY control vaccination. This TCR derives from an adult in good health. The chain is built from TRBV28 and TRBJ1-3; D gene uncertain. The chain's CDR3 is CASSDSRNTIYF. The CDR3 DNA follows: TGTGCCAGCAGTGATTCGAGAAACACCATATATTTT.